The 6 T cell receptor beta chains below come from one sample, sequenced in a study of shared T cell receptors in the human thymus (dated by TCRdb to the early 2020s). Libraries were made using the immunoSEQ multiplex PCR assay. TCRdb re-hosts the immuneACCESS table, in-frame sequences only. Its copies lack some clones; in the studies checked, an unresolved V gene accounts for under half of them, and the cause for the rest is not known. The sample data list approximately 730,000 clones, and 80% to 90% of these were observed just once. The ten largest clones capture roughly 0.01% of the sample. These same data were also listed under a study on human thymus T cells.

The sequenced sample was thymocytes. The receptor set was obtained from a girl in the first two years of life with a congenital heart defect. Donor details come from another sample of the same person, matched by shared clones.

The chain recombines TRBV15 with TRBJ1-5; D remains unclear. CDR1 is LNHNV and CDR2 is YYDKDF in the germline V gene (reference sequence). V dropped 3 bases and J dropped 0 bases, with 12 bases sitting between them. CDR3 length: 16 amino acids. DNA of the CDR3: TGTGCCACCAGCAGGGTTGGAGGATATAGCAATCAGCCCCAGCATTTT. As protein: CATSRVGGYSNQPQHF. The full variable domain, in which reference TRBV15 and TRBJ1-5 provide the parts outside the CDR3, is DAMVIQNPRYQVTQFGKPVTLSCSQTLNHNVMYWYQQKSSQAPKLLFHYYDKDFNNEADTPDNFQSRRPNTSFCFLDIRSPGLGDTAMYLCATSRVGGYSNQPQHFGDGTRLSIL.

The V gene is TRBV5-1, the J gene TRBJ2-5; possible D gene TRBD1, 7 bases. The end of the DNA aligns better with TRBJ2-7, so the J call may be wrong. This CDR3 contains 19 residues. Germline V CDR1 and CDR2: SGHRS, YFSETQ. CDR3 nucleotides: TGCGCCAGCAGCTTGCGGAATCGCCCCGACAGGGAGGTTTCCTACGAGCAGTACTTC. It specifies CASSLRNRPDREVSYEQYF.

The gene calls are TRBV11-1 and TRBJ1-2; D uncertain. The CDR3 loop spans 14 amino acids. Between the trimmed V and J ends, which lost 2 bases and 5 bases, there was a span of 12 bases. In germline, CDR1 is SGHAT, CDR2 FQDESV (reference sequence). The CDR3 DNA sequence: TGTGCCAGCAGCTTACGCCCCGACGGGTATGGCTACACCTTC. This encodes CASSLRPDGYGYTF.

This clone occurred a few times. V and J are TRBV4-2 and TRBJ1-2, with a weak D call TRBD1 (5 bases). The CDR3 runs 21 residues. Germline V gives CDR1 LGHNA, CDR2 YNFKEQ. V lost 0 bases to trimming and J lost 4 bases, with 30 bases between them. CDR3 amino acids: CASSQEAWGDIRGGSTYGYTF. The CDR3 nucleotides are TGTGCCAGCAGCCAAGAGGCTTGGGGTGATATTAGGGGTGGTTCGACCTATGGCTACACCTTC.

The chain is built from TRBV2 and TRBJ1-1, with 10 bases aligning to TRBD1. V was clipped by 1 base and J by 5 bases; unmatched bases: 4. The CDR3 runs to 15 residues. Germline CDR1 SNHLY, CDR2 FYNNEI. The DNA for the CDR3 is TGTGCCAGCAGTGAAGTGGGACAGGGGTGTACTGAAGCTTTCTTT. Protein product: CASSEVGQGCTEAFF.

The gene calls are TRBV28 and TRBJ1-3; 7 positions agree with TRBD1. V lost 4 bases to trimming and J lost 0 bases; unmatched junction nucleotides: 6. Germline V lookup: CDR1 MDHEN, CDR2 SYDVKM. CDR3 size: 16 residues. The CDR3 DNA follows: TGTGCCAGCAGTTCCAGACGGACAGGCTCTGGAAACACCATATATTTT. Encoded protein: CASSSRRTGSGNTIYF.